This T cell receptor beta chain was captured by sequencing in a study of beta chain features in type 1 diabetes (dated by TCRdb to 2016 to 2019). For the study in its entirety: Mean age, gender distribution, total cell number and subset yield were not different between patients and healthy donors. Across all samples, 107,917,701 sorted cells were examined, and cell number per subset correlated strongly with RNA yield. Regulatory and stem cell-like memory subsets were isolated from only 8 patients and 8 healthy donors, whereas naive and central memory subsets came from all 28 donors. In the study, TCRB repertoires of sorted circulating CD4+ T cell subsets from recently diagnosed type 1 diabetes patients were compared with those of matched healthy donors. Study-level results and caveats: At VDJ recombination sites, patients with type 1 diabetes made fewer insertions and deleted more nucleotides, a pattern implying thymic rearrangement abnormalities. Because cDNA rather than genomic DNA was sequenced, highly expressing activated cells could have been over-represented, although no difference in activation and CD3 levels was found between groups. In all four CD4+ subsets, TCRB CDR3 length was moderately but significantly shorter in type 1 diabetes patients. Shorter templates might have been favored by PCR, but patient and control samples were amplified and corrected together, so both groups would have been affected equally by any skew. Naive, central memory and regulatory TCRB repertoires appeared to be more similar among patients than among healthy donors. Because the HLA sub-analyses included only small numbers of individuals, any influence of HLA type on TCRB rearrangement was left unresolved.

Including cysteine and phenylalanine, the CDR3 has 13 amino acids. Of all the DNA, just the CDR3 is kept, 39 bases in frame from base 1. The germline V end is reduced by 6 bases and the J end by 2 bases; junction bases left unmatched: 3. The germline V gene gives CDR1 as SQVTM and CDR2 as ANQGSEA. Each donor gave one peripheral blood draw, roughly 0.12 L on average, collected into heparinised tubes. A BD FACSAria II was used to sort naive, central memory, regulatory and stem cell-like memory CD4+ T cells with a panel that included CD45RO, CCR7, CD25, CD127, CD95 and CD27. A purity above 95% was achieved for all sorted populations. PBMCs were isolated immediately by Lymphoprep density gradient centrifugation and stained directly without culture. Samples were stained and sorted in pairs, with one healthy donor and one patient per experiment, so that batch effects were minimized. This clone has a count of ten or more. Its binding antigen is unknown. No base quality values were provided; no much bigger clone lies one nucleotide off.

All of the isolated RNA was reverse transcribed with the High Capacity cDNA Reverse Transcription Kit, so expressed TCRB transcripts were sequenced. Deep immunoSEQ sequencing was performed on naive, central memory and regulatory T cell samples, with an average of roughly 3.3 million total reads per sample. Sorted cells were lysed in RLT buffer and RNA was extracted with DNase-treated RNeasy Micro or Mini kits, depending on cell number. To prevent cross-contamination, every cell subset was processed on its own, while patient and healthy donor samples were processed together. The immunoSEQ multiplex PCR was used to amplify TCRB sequences from cDNA, generating 87-bp fragments that spanned the CDR3 region. Amplicons were sequenced on the Illumina HiSeq platform. Per the source publication's procedure: Synthetic template baselines were used to correct PCR bias computationally, reads within Hamming distance 2 were collapsed, and singletons that could not be merged were discarded. Reads were aligned to IMGT to assign V, D and J genes, CDR3 length, and insertions or deletions at six rearrangement sites. Within each subset, clonotype counts were normalized to sorted cell number, and only after that were true diversity and Gini coefficients computed with the tcR R package. The overlap coefficient, calculated on TCRB nucleotide sequences, was used to quantify repertoire sharing. This immuneACCESS table, as held by TCRdb, lists in-frame sequences with V and J called but not all clones. Of the missing ones, under half trace to an unresolved V gene in checked studies; the others have no known cause. V, J and clone size reflect that table, while D and trimming were determined from the DNA. The sample has approximately 170,000 clones on record, almost 8% of them singletons. The top ten hold roughly 0.5% of the sample.

This TCR derives from a man between 18 and 35 years old with type 1 diabetes. The sample taken for sequencing was central memory CD4+ T cells from blood. The chain was built from TRBV29-1 and TRBJ1-2; 10 nucleotides in the junction match TRBD1. The CDR3 has the sequence CSVGTGENYGYTF. The DNA is as follows: TGCAGCGTGGGGACAGGGGAGAACTATGGCTACACCTTC.